What follows is one T cell receptor (beta chain) and its context. Its antigen remains unidentified. Generated by immunoSEQ multiplex PCR, the TCRdb table keeps only in-frame clones and is missing some. The repertoire has around 51,000 clones, almost 90% of them found once; the top ten carry around 3.5%. This sample is drawn from a study of OX40 agonist ivuxolimab in advanced cancers. Findings and limits, study-wide: Both CD4+ and CD8+ T cell populations in blood had undergone clonal expansion by week 6 at 0.1 to 3.0 mg/kg.

In germline, CDR1 is LNHNV, CDR2 YYDKDF (reference sequence). V lost 0 bases and J 1 base, leaving 25 bases between the germline ends. The length of the CDR3 is 22 residues. The sequenced sample was CD4+ or CD8+ T cells sorted from blood, obtained in a trial of the OX40 agonist ivuxolimab. The chain combines TRBV15 with TRBJ2-6; D perhaps matches TRBD2 (5 bases). The receptor's source is an adult with an advanced solid tumor such as melanoma, head and neck, liver or kidney cancer. CDR3 nucleotides: TGTGCCACCAGCAGAGACCTACGAGGGTCGGATTCGAGCAGATCTGGGGCCAACGTCCTGACTTTC. It encodes CATSRDLRGSDSSRSGANVLTF.